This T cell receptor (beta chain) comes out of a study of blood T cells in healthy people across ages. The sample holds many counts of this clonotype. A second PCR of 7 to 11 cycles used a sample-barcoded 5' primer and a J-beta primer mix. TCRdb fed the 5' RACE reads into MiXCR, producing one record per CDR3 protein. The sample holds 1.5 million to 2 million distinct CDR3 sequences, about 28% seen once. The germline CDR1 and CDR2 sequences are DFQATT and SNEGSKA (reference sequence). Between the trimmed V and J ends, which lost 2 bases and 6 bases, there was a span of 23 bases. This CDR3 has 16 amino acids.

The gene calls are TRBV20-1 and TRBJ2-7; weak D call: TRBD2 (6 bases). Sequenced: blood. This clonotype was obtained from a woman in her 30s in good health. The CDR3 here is CSARPPLATDTREQYF. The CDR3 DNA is TGCAGTGCTAGACCCCCACTAGCCACAGACACGCGCGAGCAGTACTTC.